This passage covers 27 T cell receptor beta chains from one sample sequenced in a study of blood T cell repertoires in COVID-19. Produced via immunoSEQ multiplex PCR; TCRdb's table is partial and in-frame only. The sample consists of about 100,000 clones, more than 75% of them appearing once. Source material: peripheral blood. These receptors were collected from a human donor in a cohort sampled during active COVID-19.

This chain uses TRBV3-1 (or the pseudogene TRBV3-2) with TRBJ2-7; 10 positions agree with TRBD1. The junction had 3 bases not matched to a gene; V was cut back by 4 bases and J by 3 bases. The germline V gene has CDR1 LGHDT and CDR2 YNNKEL (reference sequence). The CDR3 runs to 14 residues. The CDR3 DNA sequence: TGTGCCAGCAGCCCCGGACAGGGGGGCTACGAGCAGTACTTC. Translated, it gives CASSPGQGGYEQYF.

This clone has just one count. The gene calls are TRBV6-1 and TRBJ2-1, with TRBD1 as a possible D gene (5 bases). Germline V gene lookup returns CDR1 MNHNS and CDR2 SASEGT. With 2 bases removed from V and 3 bases from J, the gap between germline ends came to 11 bases. CDR3 length: 15 amino acids. The CDR3 DNA is TGTGCCAGCAGTGAATTAATGGGGCTCTACAATGAGCAGTTCTTC. Translated: CASSELMGLYNEQFF.

J is TRBJ1-3 and V is TRBV18, with D possibly matching TRBD1 (5 bases). CDR1 and CDR2 from the germline V gene are KGHSH and LQKENI. CDR3 length equals 15 residues. V was shortened by 3 bases and J by 0 bases, with 9 bases between the two germline ends. The CDR3 protein is CASSPSDTSGNTIYF. CDR3 DNA: TGTGCCAGCTCACCTTCGGACACCTCTGGAAACACCATATATTTT. The full variable domain, its missing parts supplied by reference TRBV18 and TRBJ1-3, is NAGVMQNPRHLVRRRGQEARLRCSPMKGHSHVYWYRQLPEEGLKFMVYLQKENIIDESGMPKERFSAEFPKEGPSILRIQQVVRGDSAAYFCASSPSDTSGNTIYFGEGSWLTVV.

This chain uses TRBV6-2 or TRBV6-3 with TRBJ2-7, with TRBD2 matching 13 bases. This CDR3 comprises 16 residues. Germline V gene lookup returns CDR1 MNHEY and CDR2 SVGEGT. After removal of 5 bases from V and 5 bases from J, the junction contained 9 bases not matched to a gene. The chain's CDR3 is CASSPHTSGGAHEQYF. DNA of the CDR3: TGTGCCAGCAGTCCCCATACTAGCGGGGGGGCCCACGAGCAGTACTTC.

The rearrangement uses TRBV5-8 and TRBJ2-2; weak D call: TRBD2 (7 bases). The CDR3 contains 17 residues. V lost 4 bases and J 6 bases, leaving 22 bases between the germline ends. Germline CDR1 SGHTS, CDR2 YDEGEE. The CDR3 spells CASSGPFGGAKAGELFF. CDR3 DNA sequence: TGTGCCAGCAGCGGACCATTTGGGGGGGCCAAGGCCGGGGAGCTGTTTTTT.

This clone was observed a handful of times. The chain recombines TRBV10-3 with TRBJ1-6; D possibly corresponds to TRBD1 (5 bases). There are 12 residues in the CDR3. Trimming took off 7 bases at V and 10 bases at J, with 11 bases between the two ends. The germline gives CDR1 ENHRY, CDR2 SYGVKD. Written as DNA, the CDR3 is TGTGCCATCAAGGAGGGGAAATCACCCCTCCACTTT. This codes for CAIKEGKSPLHF.

The V gene is TRBV9, the J gene TRBJ1-5, with 7 bases identical to TRBD1. Germline CDR1 reads SGDLS; CDR2 reads YYNGEE. Unmatched junction bases numbered 9, after V lost 6 bases and J lost 3 bases. This CDR3 spans 15 amino acids. The CDR3 region is CASNRQGQDNQPQHF. CDR3 sequence (DNA): TGTGCCAGCAACCGACAGGGTCAAGACAATCAGCCCCAGCATTTT.

This clone has only one observation. CDR3 coding DNA: TGCAGCGTTCAGGACAGGGACAATCAGCCCCAGCATTTT. It specifies CSVQDRDNQPQHF. The chain is built from TRBV29-1 and TRBJ1-5; 8 bases are a match to TRBD1. Germline V CDR1 and CDR2: SQVTM, ANQGSEA. V lost 5 bases, J lost 3 bases, and 3 bases stayed unmatched. The CDR3 contains 13 residues.

The chain carries TRBV7-9 and TRBJ1-2; no clear D. Trimming cost V 4 bases and J 6 bases, with 12 bases left between them. The CDR3 totals 13 residues. Germline V gene data show CDR1 as SEHNR and CDR2 as FQNEAQ (reference sequence). CDR3 residues: CASSSREIDGYTF. As DNA, the CDR3 is TGTGCCAGCAGCTCCCGGGAAATCGATGGCTACACCTTC.

The chain joins TRBV10-2 to TRBJ2-3; 7 nucleotides line up with TRBD2. There are 16 residues in the CDR3. V gave up 5 bases and J gave up 3 bases; unmatched junction bases: 11. Germline V CDR1 and CDR2: WSHSY, SAAADI. The CDR3: CASSPMGGRATDTQYF. CDR3 DNA sequence: TGCGCCAGCAGTCCGATGGGGGGGAGGGCAACAGATACGCAGTATTTT.

The J gene is TRBJ2-3, the V gene TRBV6-5; no clear D. The CDR3 length is 14 residues. With 7 bases removed from V and 3 bases from J, the gap between germline ends came to 14 bases. The germline CDR1 and CDR2 sequences are MNHEY and SVGAGI. The CDR3 loop reads CASNPRVGTDTQYF. The CDR3 DNA sequence: TGTGCCAGCAACCCTCGGGTTGGTACAGATACGCAGTATTTT.

This clone was recorded once. The J gene is TRBJ1-6, the V gene TRBV11-2; 8 bases are a match to TRBD1. V shed 5 bases, J shed 5 bases, and the junction held 5 bases outside the gene matches. Germline assignment: CDR1 SGHAT and CDR2 FQNNGV. This CDR3 region has 15 residues. In DNA form, the CDR3 reads TGTGCCAGCAGCCCAGGGGGCAGGGATAATTCACCCCTCCACTTT. Its protein product is CASSPGGRDNSPLHF.

V gene TRBV7-2 combines with J gene TRBJ1-2; D ambiguous. V was shortened by 1 base and J by 7 bases, with 7 bases between the two germline ends. The CDR3 is made up of 12 amino acids. Germline CDR1 is SGHTA and CDR2 is FQGNSA. This chain's CDR3 is CASSLVRGGYTF. The CDR3 region has the DNA TGTGCCAGCAGCTTAGTGCGGGGTGGCTACACCTTC.

The J gene is TRBJ2-5, the V gene TRBV9; 9 nucleotides agree with TRBD2. The CDR3 length is 16 residues. CDR1 and CDR2 (germline): SGDLS, YYNGEE. Trimming took 0 bases from V and 2 from J; bases not matched to a gene: 5. The CDR3 coding sequence is TGTGCCAGCAGCGTAGTGGGAGCGGGGGGTCAAGAGACCCAGTACTTC. Translated, it gives CASSVVGAGGQETQYF.

This clone has a single count. The chain recombines TRBV27 with TRBJ2-3, with 11 nucleotides matching TRBD2. V was clipped by 3 bases and J by 4 bases; unmatched bases: 3. The CDR3 is 15 residues long. The germline V gene encodes CDR1 MNHEY and CDR2 SMNVEV (reference sequence). This CDR3 reads CASSLTSGASDTQYF. The CDR3 DNA follows: TGTGCCAGCAGTTTGACTAGCGGGGCATCAGATACGCAGTATTTT.

This chain links TRBV6-1 with TRBJ2-6; 7 bases match TRBD1. The CDR3 is made up of 16 amino acids. With 1 base clipped from V and 3 bases from J, the junction kept 3 bases outside the gene matches. Germline V gene lookup returns CDR1 MNHNS and CDR2 SASEGT. The CDR3 nucleotides are TGTGCCAGCAGTGAAGGACAGGGCGATGGGGCCAACGTCCTGACTTTC. This gives the protein CASSEGQGDGANVLTF.

The rearrangement uses TRBV9 and TRBJ2-1; 7 bases align to TRBD2. Germline CDR1 reads SGDLS; CDR2 reads YYNGEE. This CDR3 region has 14 residues. The V segment lost 4 bases and the J segment 3 bases; nucleotides outside the gene matches: 4. The CDR3 coding sequence is TGTGCCAGCAGCACCGGACTAGTCTACAATGAGCAGTTCTTC. This gives the protein CASSTGLVYNEQFF.

The chain joins TRBV9 to TRBJ1-3, with TRBD1 as a possible D gene (6 bases). V lost 2 bases and J 4 bases, leaving 13 bases between the germline ends. The V gene's germline CDR1 is SGDLS and CDR2 YYNGEE. The CDR3 is 15 amino acids. CDR3 amino acids: CASSVTQGNGNTIYF. The CDR3 nucleotides read TGTGCCAGCAGCGTCACCCAGGGGAACGGAAACACCATATATTTT.

V gene TRBV27 combines with J gene TRBJ2-5, with 7 bases identical to TRBD2. Germline CDR1 and CDR2: MNHEY and SMNVEV (reference sequence). CDR3 size: 17 residues. V was pared by 5 bases and J by 7 bases, with 19 bases of the junction left unmatched. In DNA form, the CDR3 reads TGTGCCAGCAGTCCGACGCCTGGGGGGGGTGGGGGTGTGACCCAGTACTTC. It is translated as CASSPTPGGGGGVTQYF.

The chain recombines TRBV6-2 or TRBV6-3 with TRBJ2-6, with D perhaps TRBD2 (6 bases). V was cut by 0 bases and J by 1 base, with 10 bases left in between. The CDR3 spans 17 residues. Germline lookup yields CDR1 MNHEY and CDR2 SVGEGT. CDR3 sequence: CASSYSGSLSGANVLTF. The CDR3 nucleotides read TGTGCCAGCAGTTACTCCGGGAGCCTTTCTGGGGCCAACGTCCTGACTTTC.

This clone appeared a few times. The chain carries TRBV24-1 and TRBJ2-1, with no clear D. CDR1 is KGHDR, CDR2 SFDVKD, per germline. The CDR3 extends over 12 amino acids. V gave up 4 bases and J gave up 5 bases, with 5 bases separating them. CDR3: CATSELDNEQFF. CDR3 nucleotide sequence: TGTGCCACCAGTGAACTCGACAATGAGCAGTTCTTC.

The chain carries TRBV29-1 and TRBJ1-1; 7 bases align to TRBD1. J lost 4 bases, V lost 6 bases, and 8 bases had no gene match. Germline CDR1 reads SQVTM; CDR2 reads ANQGSEA. The CDR3 has 13 amino acids. As DNA, the CDR3 is TGCAGCGTGGAGGGGGCGCGTGGCACTGAAGCTTTCTTT. Amino acid sequence: CSVEGARGTEAFF.

The chain employs TRBV5-1 and TRBJ2-7; a possible D gene is TRBD2 (7 bases). Trimming cost V 4 bases and J 3 bases, with 20 bases left between them. The CDR3 covers 16 residues. The germline V gene has CDR1 SGHRS and CDR2 YFSETQ. This chain's CDR3 is CASSTPREGDYYEQYF. CDR3 nucleotides: TGCGCCAGCAGCACACCAAGAGAGGGGGACTACTACGAGCAGTACTTC.

This sequence joins TRBV18 and TRBJ1-5; 7 positions match TRBD1. V shed 6 bases and J 6 bases; nucleotides not matched to a gene: 5. The germline CDR1 and CDR2 sequences are KGHSH and LQKENI. The CDR3 loop spans 13 amino acids. CDR3 sequence: CASSPGQSQPQHF. CDR3 coding DNA: TGTGCCAGCTCGCCGGGACAGAGTCAGCCCCAGCATTTT.

The J gene is TRBJ2-1, the V gene TRBV30, with 7 bases fitting TRBD2. Germline CDR1 and CDR2: GTSNPN and SVGIG (reference sequence). V gave up 5 bases and J gave up 5 bases; unmatched junction bases: 9. CDR3 size: 14 residues. CDR3 DNA: TGTGCCTGGGGACGTGGGCTAGCGGACAATGAGCAGTTCTTC. Encoded protein: CAWGRGLADNEQFF.

The chain combines TRBV5-5 with TRBJ2-4, with D unresolved. Germline loops: CDR1 SGHKS, CDR2 YYEKEE (reference sequence). V was shortened by 1 base and J by 8 bases, with 13 bases between the two germline ends. The CDR3 length is 14 residues. In DNA form, the CDR3 reads TGTGCCAGCAGCTTGCCCCCTACCCCCTACATTCAGTACTTC. This encodes CASSLPPTPYIQYF.

This chain connects TRBV20-1 to TRBJ2-3; D is uncertain. Germline V gene lookup returns CDR1 DFQATT and CDR2 SNEGSKA (reference sequence). V was trimmed by 3 bases and J by 0 bases, leaving 13 bases between them. The CDR3 runs to 15 residues. The CDR3 nucleotides are TGCAGTGCTAGTGACACTTTCGATAGCACAGATACGCAGTATTTT. Protein product: CSASDTFDSTDTQYF.